These 15 T cell receptor beta chains originate from one sample sequenced in a study of CD8 T cells in Susac syndrome. A quantity of roughly 0.5 to 1 ug RNA underwent reverse transcription using random hexamers. MiXCR, applied by TCRdb to the immunoSEQ multiplex PCR reads, yields one record per CDR3 protein. The data show about 130,000 distinct CDR3 sequences, over 90% seen once. The material sequenced was CD4+ T cells from PBMCs. These receptors all come from a human donor in good health.

CDR3 bases: TGTGCCAGCAGTTTTAGTGTAGGGGGCGGCTACGAGCAGTACTTC. It yields the protein CASSFSVGGGYEQYF. The gene calls are TRBV28 and TRBJ2-7, with TRBD1 matching 7 bases. CDR3 length: 15 residues. Germline V gene data show CDR1 as MDHEN and CDR2 as SYDVKM. J lost 3 bases, V lost 3 bases, and 8 bases had no gene match. Variable domain in full (rest from reference TRBV28 and TRBJ2-7): DVKVTQSSRYLVKRTGEKVFLECVQDMDHENMFWYRQDPGLGLRLIYFSYDVKMKEKGDIPEGYSVSREKKERFSLILESASTNQTSMYLCASSFSVGGGYEQYFGPGTRLTVT.

The J gene is TRBJ2-1, the V gene TRBV2; D may be TRBD2 (5 bases). The CDR3 covers 14 residues. Germline-derived CDR1 and CDR2 are SNHLY and FYNNEI. V was pared by 7 bases and J by 4 bases, with 14 bases between. CDR3 region: CASMGRMFYNEQFF. The CDR3 bases are TGTGCCAGCATGGGGAGAATGTTTTACAATGAGCAGTTCTTC.

V is TRBV27 and J is TRBJ2-4, with TRBD2 matching over 7 bases. V shed 6 bases and J 4 bases; nucleotides not matched to a gene: 12. This CDR3 has 16 amino acids. Germline CDR1 and CDR2: MNHEY and SMNVEV (reference sequence). CDR3 nucleotide sequence: TGTGCCAGCAGCCCCGGGGGGAGCGAGGGTAAAAACATTCAGTACTTC. Amino acids: CASSPGGSEGKNIQYF.

This sequence joins TRBV7-9 and TRBJ2-7; TRBD1 matches 9 bases. The CDR3 is made up of 14 amino acids. V lost 5 bases, J lost 5 bases, and 7 bases stayed unmatched. CDR1 SEHNR and CDR2 FQNEAQ come from the germline V gene (reference sequence). The DNA for the CDR3 is TGTGCCAGCAGCGTGTGGACAGGGGTCAACGAGCAGTACTTC. Encoded protein: CASSVWTGVNEQYF.

The J gene is TRBJ1-1, the V gene TRBV6-6; D is unresolved. The CDR3 sequence is 14 residues long. Germline V gives CDR1 MNHNY, CDR2 SVGAGI (reference sequence). Trimming stripped 6 bases from V and 0 bases from J, with 11 bases between. The CDR3 here is CASSNEGMNTEAFF. The CDR3 region has the DNA TGTGCCAGCAGCAACGAGGGTATGAACACTGAAGCTTTCTTT.

The chain links TRBV20-1 to TRBJ2-7, with D maybe TRBD1 (5 bases). The CDR3 extends over 13 amino acids. Germline CDR1 reads DFQATT; CDR2 reads SNEGSKA (reference sequence). The V end lost 5 bases, the J end lost 3 bases, and 14 bases lay between the germline ends. The CDR3 protein is CSAPPVQGYEQYF. Written as DNA, the CDR3 is TGCAGTGCTCCCCCAGTGCAGGGCTACGAGCAGTACTTC.

The chain employs TRBV7-9 and TRBJ1-2; no clear D gene. The CDR3 spans 17 residues. Deletions cut 1 base from V and 0 bases from J, with 15 bases between. The germline V gene encodes CDR1 SEHNR and CDR2 FQNEAQ (reference sequence). The CDR3 sequence is CASSLVVTTPANYGYTF. DNA of the CDR3: TGTGCCAGCAGCTTAGTGGTGACTACACCCGCTAACTATGGCTACACCTTC.

The CDR3 reads CASRGHLYEQYF. The CDR3 bases are TGCGCCAGCAGGGGACATCTCTACGAGCAGTACTTC. The chain combines TRBV23-1 with TRBJ2-7; D possibly corresponds to TRBD1 (6 bases). TRBV23-1 is filed as an ORF, its function uncertain. This CDR3 has 12 residues. Trimming took off 6 bases at V and 3 bases at J, with 9 bases between the two ends.

The chain links TRBV7-9 to TRBJ1-2; the D is unclear. V was clipped by 1 base and J by 8 bases, with 14 bases between them. Germline loops: CDR1 SEHNR, CDR2 FQNEAQ (reference sequence). This CDR3 contains 14 residues. The CDR3 nucleotides are TGTGCCAGCAGCTTAGATATGGGATTCGGAGGCTACACCTTC. It yields the protein CASSLDMGFGGYTF.

The chain couples TRBV29-1 to TRBJ2-2; D remains unclear. Germline CDR1 reads SQVTM; CDR2 reads ANQGSEA. V was clipped by 4 bases and J by 6 bases, with 0 bases between them. This CDR3 is 9 amino acids long. CDR3 region: CSVAGELFF. The CDR3 DNA is TGCAGCGTTGCCGGGGAGCTGTTTTTT.

About this clonotype itself: A junction end diverges from the germline sequence, so it may reflect a read error. The chain combines TRBV12-3 or TRBV12-4 with TRBJ1-5; maybe TRBD1 (6 bases). The CDR3 contains 15 residues. CDR3 sequence (DNA): TGTGCCAGCACTTTAGAACAGGGAGGATATCAGCCCCAGCATTTT. This gives the protein CASTLEQGGYQPQHF.

V gene TRBV7-2 combines with J gene TRBJ2-7; TRBD2 might be the D (6 bases). Trimming took off 5 bases at V and 12 bases at J, with 26 bases between the two ends. The CDR3 consists of 15 residues. Germline CDR1 and CDR2: SGHTA and FQGNSA. The CDR3 loop is CASSAGGGWDAKLYF. The CDR3 region has the DNA TGTGCCAGCAGCGCAGGCGGAGGGTGGGACGCCAAGCTGTACTTC.

J is TRBJ1-5 and V is TRBV3-1, with a possible D match to TRBD1 (5 bases). Germline V gene data show CDR1 as LGHDT and CDR2 as YNNKEL (reference sequence). V lost 0 bases and J 9 bases, leaving 15 bases between the germline ends. The CDR3 runs 15 residues. CDR3 in amino acids: CASSQDRTGGRPQHF. The CDR3 region has the DNA TGTGCCAGCAGCCAAGATCGTACAGGAGGTCGGCCCCAGCATTTT. The complete variable domain, with remaining parts taken from reference TRBV3-1 and TRBJ1-5, reads DTAVSQTPKYLVTQMGNDKSIKCEQNLGHDTMYWYKQDSKKFLKIMFSYNNKELIINETVPNRFSPKSPDKAHLNLHINSLELGDSAVYFCASSQDRTGGRPQHFGDGTRLSIL.

The chain carries TRBV18 and TRBJ2-7; D is unresolved. The CDR3 has 13 residues. Germline-derived CDR1 and CDR2 are KGHSH and LQKENI. Trimming shortened V by 1 base and J by 3 bases, and 7 bases separated the two germline ends. In nucleotides, the CDR3 is TGTGCCAGCTCACCACAAGGAAACTACGAGCAGTACTTC. Encoded protein: CASSPQGNYEQYF.

The gene calls are TRBV19 and TRBJ1-1, with no clear D. Trimming left V 3 bases short and J 3 bases short, with 11 bases between. The CDR3 totals 14 residues. Germline loops: CDR1 LNHDA, CDR2 SQIVND (reference sequence). In nucleotides, the CDR3 is TGTGCCAGTAGTATTCGGGGAGAGGACACTGAAGCTTTCTTT. Its protein product is CASSIRGEDTEAFF.